These T cell receptor beta chains were read from a single sample in a study of cytomegalovirus exposure and HLA in healthy donors. Assay used: immunoSEQ multiplex PCR; TCRdb lists only in-frame clones, some missing. The sample holds 100,000 or so clones, about 16% seen once. Input material: PBMCs. These receptors were collected from a female donor in good health and CMV-seronegative. CDR3s include the opening cysteine and the closing phenylalanine or tryptophan. D genes are given only for firm matches. The listing skips clone size in some rows; elsewhere it reads once, few, many or a size class.

v_call,d_call,j_call,clone_size,cdr3_nt,cdr3_aa
TRBV4-1,TRBD1,TRBJ1-4,few,TGCGCCAGCAGGCGGGACAGGAGTAATGAAAAACTGTTTTTT,CASRRDRSNEKLFF
TRBV19,TRBD2,TRBJ2-1,.,TGTGCCAGTAGTATAGACCCACTAGCGGGAGTAAACTCCTACAATGAGCAGTTCTTC,CASSIDPLAGVNSYNEQFF
TRBV9,.,TRBJ1-3,few,TGTGCCAGCAGCGTAGACGCGGACAGCTCTGGAAACACCATATATTTT,CASSVDADSSGNTIYF
TRBV30,.,TRBJ2-3,.,TGTGCCTGGAGTGTAGGGATTGGGAGGACCACAGATACGCAGTATTTT,CAWSVGIGRTTDTQYF
TRBV5-6,TRBD1,TRBJ1-4,few,TGTGCCAGCAGCGAACAGGGGGCGAGGTATCTAGGAGAAAAACTGTTTTTT,CASSEQGARYLGEKLFF
TRBV5-4,.,TRBJ2-5,few,TGTGCCAGCAGCCCCCGTTTGGCAGGCCAAGAGACCCAGTACTTC,CASSPRLAGQETQYF
TRBV4-3,TRBD1,TRBJ1-2,few,TGCGCCAGCAGCCAAGACAGGGGGGACTATGGCTACACCTTC,CASSQDRGDYGYTF
TRBV7-2,TRBD2,TRBJ2-7,few,TGTGCCAGCAGCAGAGGGACTAGCGGGAACCCCTACGAGCAGTACTTC,CASSRGTSGNPYEQYF
TRBV11-3,.,TRBJ2-7,few,TGTGCCAGCAGCTTAGATCGCGACGAGCAGTACTTC,CASSLDRDEQYF
TRBV7-9,TRBD1,TRBJ2-2,few,TGTGCCAGCAGATCTATCCGGGGACAGGGAACCACCGGGGAGCTGTTTTTT,CASRSIRGQGTTGELFF
TRBV4-1,.,TRBJ1-2,few,TGCGCCAGCAGCCAAGGAACGGGACACCCTAGAGGCTACACCTTC,CASSQGTGHPRGYTF
TRBV28,TRBD1,TRBJ1-3,.,TGTGCCAGCAGCCAAGGACAGGCTGGAAACACCATATATTTT,CASSQGQAGNTIYF
TRBV19,.,TRBJ1-1,few,TGTGCCAGTAGTATTTTGTGGCGCGGCACTGAAGCTTTCTTT,CASSILWRGTEAFF
TRBV9,.,TRBJ2-3,few,TGTGCCAGCAGCGTAAACTCGCTAATCGATACGCAGTATTTT,CASSVNSLIDTQYF
TRBV4-3,.,TRBJ1-5,.,TGCGCCAGCAGCCAGTCGGACAGCGCACAGCCCCAGCATTTT,CASSQSDSAQPQHF
TRBV21-1,.,TRBJ1-4,.,TGTGCCAGCAGCGGGGCGGGCAGGGAGGTCGGGGAAAAACTGTTTTTT,CASSGAGREVGEKLFF
TRBV9,TRBD2,TRBJ2-5,once,TGTGCCAGCAGCGTAGCGGGGGGGATAGAGACCCAGTACTTC,CASSVAGGIETQYF
TRBV5-6,.,TRBJ2-3,.,TGTGCCAGCAGCTTGCGGGGGTTAAGCACAGATACGCAGTATTTT,CASSLRGLSTDTQYF
TRBV18,TRBD1,TRBJ1-4,few,TGTGCCAGCTCCGACAGGGGGCCAACTAATGAAAAACTGTTTTTT,CASSDRGPTNEKLFF
TRBV19,.,TRBJ1-3,.,TGTGCCAGTAGTGCCCAGGGCCCCGGAAACACCATATATTTT,CASSAQGPGNTIYF
TRBV6-5,.,TRBJ1-3,.,TGTGCCACCCTGGACACCGCCTCCTCTGGAAACACCATATATTTT,CATLDTASSGNTIYF
TRBV7-8,TRBD1,TRBJ1-4,.,TGTGCCAGCAGCTTGGTCAGGGGGCCTGATGAAAAACTGTTTTTT,CASSLVRGPDEKLFF
TRBV30,TRBD2,TRBJ2-3,few,TGTGCCTGGAGTCCCCGGGGACTAGCGGGGGGGCGGAATACGCAGTATTTT,CAWSPRGLAGGRNTQYF
TRBV4-3,.,TRBJ2-2,few,TGCGCCAGCAGCCAAGATAGGGGGACCGGGGAGCTGTTTTTT,CASSQDRGTGELFF
TRBV10-3,TRBD1,TRBJ1-1,few,TGTGCCATCGGACAGGGAAGAACTGAAGCTTTCTTT,CAIGQGRTEAFF
TRBV29-1,TRBD2,TRBJ2-3,.,TGCAGCGTTCGACTAGCGGGGGGGCCAACAGATACGCAGTATTTT,CSVRLAGGPTDTQYF
TRBV7-8,TRBD1,TRBJ2-1,.,TGTGCCAGCAGCCGACAGGGTCAGTTCTTC,CASSRQGQFF
TRBV5-8,.,TRBJ1-2,few,TGTGCCAGCAGCTTGGTAGGCGACTCGCCGAGGGGCTACACCTTC,CASSLVGDSPRGYTF